This T cell receptor (beta chain) was found in a study of neoadjuvant nivolumab and ipilimumab in lung cancer (dated by TCRdb to 2018 to 2020). About the investigation overall: Nivolumab was administered intravenously at 3 mg/kg on days 1, 15 and 29, and in the combination arm ipilimumab 1 mg/kg was added on day 1 only. Of the 40 to 50 patients with operable NSCLC treated in the trial, about 23 were randomized to nivolumab monotherapy and some 21 to nivolumab plus ipilimumab. For each study arm, the primary endpoint of the trial was the rate of major pathologic response (MPR) in the intention-to-treat population. The study compared TCR repertoires in pretherapy (baseline) peripheral blood with TCR repertoires in tumors resected at surgery after neoadjuvant immune checkpoint blockade. Matched pretherapy and resected tumor pairs were analyzed for seven patients: four treated with nivolumab and three with nivolumab plus ipilimumab. Overall study results and their limits: A small number of samples underwent TCR sequencing. Richness in tumors resected after neoadjuvant therapy showed a positive correlation with pretherapy blood TCR richness (Spearman R of about 0.82). From pretherapy to surgery, tumor T-cell richness and clonality increased in three of three dual-therapy tumors but in only two of four nivolumab-treated tumors. There was no significant correlation between TCR clonality and pathologic tumor regression, and just a single major-pathologic-response sample was available for the clonality-regression analysis. Resected tumors had greater TCR richness and clonality than tumor-adjacent uninvolved lung, and increases were observed in more dual-therapy-treated tumors.

Counted from cysteine to phenylalanine, this CDR3 has 16 amino acids. Only the CDR3 portion is preserved as DNA: 48 bases, with reading frame beginning at the first base. CDR1 SGHAT and CDR2 FQNNGV are derived from the germline V gene. V loses 4 bases of germline sequence and J loses 7 bases, and the interval between the two ends is 20 bases. The time point label for this specimen denotes: at surgical resection after neoadjuvant nivolumab +/- ipilimumab. The samples were taken from NEOSTAR, a phase 2 randomized trial in operable NSCLC that tested neoadjuvant nivolumab or nivolumab plus ipilimumab, followed by surgery. The library was prepared using the immunoSEQ multiplex PCR assay. For the original study's pipeline: Repertoires were summarized by richness and clonality, and significantly expanded and contracted clones were identified between pre- and post-therapy samples. Sourced from immuneACCESS, this table was stored by TCRdb with only in-frame sequences that have V and J called. A share of the clones is absent; for the studies checked, an unresolved V gene accounts for under half, and the remainder has no known explanation. V and J calls plus clone size are reproduced from that table; the DNA served to infer D and trimming. In this sample the table shows over 25,000 clones, approximately 83% of which occur a single time. The leading ten clones occupy 4% to 6% of the sample.

Details on this clone: Its binding antigen is unknown. Per-base quality was not reported, and no clone a single base away is much larger than it.

This sequence uses TRBV11-2 and TRBJ2-1; the D gene is possibly TRBD2, with 7 bases matching. Sequencing used tumor tissue, obtained after neoadjuvant nivolumab, alone or with ipilimumab, at or shortly before surgery. The TCR comes from an adult with non-small cell lung cancer. This receptor carries the CDR3 CASSSGGGAFRNEQFF. The DNA reads TGTGCCAGCAGCTCAGGAGGGGGGGCCTTTCGGAATGAGCAGTTCTTC.